Listed below are T cell receptor beta chains from one sample, sequenced in a study of blood T cell repertoires in COVID-19. Method: immunoSEQ multiplex PCR; TCRdb's copy keeps in-frame clones and lacks some. The sample consists of approximately 170,000 clones, 80% to 85% of them appearing once. Material: peripheral blood. The receptor set was obtained from a man between 65 and 85 years old with active or convalescent COVID-19. Both conserved end residues are part of each CDR3. The order of the fields is CDR3 protein, V gene, J gene.

CASSWDTTDTQYF	TRBV6-6	TRBJ2-3
CSVTGQGGTGELFF	TRBV29-1	TRBJ2-2
CASSERRANTGELFF	TRBV10-2	TRBJ2-2
CASSPTGSTNTEAFF	TRBV18	TRBJ1-1
CASSPSQGGGHTEAFF	TRBV28	TRBJ1-1
CASTQQGVRGEQYF	TRBV6-6	TRBJ2-7
CASSLPGGNGYTF	TRBV7-2	TRBJ1-2
CASSFPGGPYNEQFF	TRBV5-1	TRBJ2-1
CASSPGLGNSPLHF	TRBV6-5	TRBJ1-6
CASSYADRVVGEQFF	TRBV6-5	TRBJ2-1
CATSDFPHRGLLYEENTEAFF	TRBV24-1	TRBJ1-1
CASSIVGGNQPQHF	TRBV19	TRBJ1-5
CASGKQGVGTDTQYF	TRBV5-1	TRBJ2-3
CASSSAQGFGDNEQFF	TRBV11-2	TRBJ2-1
CASSLAGAGVFYEQYF	TRBV5-1	TRBJ2-7
CASSRETYTEAFF	TRBV5-5	TRBJ1-1
CASSSQTGGRITEAFF	TRBV7-8	TRBJ1-1
CASSPSIGSQRETQYF	TRBV7-2	TRBJ2-5
CASRIILANYGYTF	TRBV2	TRBJ1-2
CASHDRDSQPQHF	TRBV19	TRBJ1-5
CASRVQGAPFDTGELFF	TRBV19	TRBJ2-2
CASSQDRGAPYNSPLHF	TRBV3-1/TRBV3-2	TRBJ1-6
CASSLLDRSNTGELFF	TRBV5-6	TRBJ2-2
CASSQGRNRGSGNTIYF	TRBV3-1/TRBV3-2	TRBJ1-3
CAWTRERTMNTEAFF	TRBV30	TRBJ1-1
CATGTRDNTGELFF	TRBV5-1	TRBJ2-2
CASSLGPGTEAFF	TRBV12-3/TRBV12-4	TRBJ1-1